The 11 T cell receptor beta chains below come from one sample, sequenced in a study of T cells in Graves' hyperthyroidism and ophthalmopathy. From RNA transcripts, TCR beta CDR3 regions were amplified. Initially, a first-round RT-PCR of the TCR CDR3 employed the HTBI primer set. MiXCR, applied by TCRdb to the multiplex PCR reads, yields one record per CDR3 protein. Of about 640,000 distinct CDR3 sequences detected, 20% to 25% appear once; the ten largest clones hold approximately 30%. Sample: blood. These TCRs come from a man aged 25-40 years with Graves' ophthalmopathy.

This clonotype has a count of ten or more. This chain links TRBV5-1 with TRBJ2-7, with 9 bases matching TRBD2. The J segment lost 7 bases and the V segment lost 5 bases, leaving 7 bases of the junction unmatched. Germline loops: CDR1 SGHRS, CDR2 YFSETQ. The CDR3 has 13 amino acids. CDR3 sequence: CASSPVAGEEQYF. The CDR3 nucleotides are TGCGCCAGCAGTCCAGTAGCGGGAGAGGAGCAGTACTTC. Full variable domain (outside the CDR3, taken from reference TRBV5-1 and TRBJ2-7): KAGVTQTPRYLIKTRGQQVTLSCSPISGHRSVSWYQQTPGQGLQFLFEYFSETQRNKGNFPGRFSGRQFSNSRSEMNVSTLELGDSALYLCASSPVAGEEQYFGPGTRLTVT.

This clonotype was recorded a few times. The chain couples TRBV28 to TRBJ2-5; 7 bases agree with TRBD2. Trimming cost V 6 bases and J 3 bases; bases outside gene matches: 10. The CDR3 is 15 amino acids. Germline CDR1 reads MDHEN; CDR2 reads SYDVKM. The CDR3 coding sequence is TGTGCCAGCAGAAGCGGACTAGAGTTAAAAGAGACCCAGTACTTC. Its translation: CASRSGLELKETQYF.

Only a few counts were recorded for this clonotype. V gene TRBV6-1 combines with J gene TRBJ1-2; D ambiguous. V dropped 6 bases and J dropped 1 base, with 15 bases sitting between them. Germline V gives CDR1 MNHNS, CDR2 SASEGT. The CDR3 totals 15 residues. The CDR3 loop reads CASSYATMGNYGYTF. In DNA, the CDR3 is TGTGCCAGCAGCTACGCCACGATGGGTAACTATGGCTACACCTTC.

The rearrangement links TRBV5-1 to TRBJ2-3, with 7 bases identical to TRBD1. Germline V gene lookup returns CDR1 SGHRS and CDR2 YFSETQ. The CDR3 consists of 17 residues. The trim removed 3 bases at V and 0 bases at J, leaving 10 bases unmatched. CDR3 nucleotides: TGCGCCAGCAGCTCGGCCTGGGGACAGCCTAGCACAGATACGCAGTATTTT. This sequence encodes CASSSAWGQPSTDTQYF.

This clonotype came up a few times. The rearrangement uses TRBV30 and TRBJ2-5; D is perhaps TRBD1 or TRBD2 (5 bases each). The V gene lost 0 bases and the J gene lost 5 bases, with 10 bases spanning the gap. CDR3 length equals 13 residues. Germline CDR1 and CDR2: GTSNPN and SVGIG (reference sequence). The CDR3 is CAWSVTWGETQYF. CDR3 nucleotides: TGTGCCTGGAGTGTAACGTGGGGGGAGACCCAGTACTTC.

The rearrangement links TRBV7-2 to TRBJ1-2, with D perhaps TRBD1 (5 bases). Germline CDR1 SGHTA, CDR2 FQGNSA. Deletions cut 4 bases from V and 6 bases from J, with 15 bases between. CDR3 length: 14 amino acids. The CDR3 region has the DNA TGTGCCAGCAGCTCCCCCGGGGGGTACGATGGCTACACCTTC. Its protein product is CASSSPGGYDGYTF.

This clonotype was detected many times. This chain links TRBV3-1 with TRBJ2-5; D ambiguous. V lost 1 base, J lost 1 base, and 7 bases lay in between. CDR3 length: 14 residues. Looked up from germline, CDR1 is LGHDT and CDR2 is YNNKEL (reference sequence). The CDR3 protein is CASSQGSLQETQYF. The CDR3 DNA sequence: TGTGCCAGCAGCCAAGGATCCCTCCAAGAGACCCAGTACTTC.

The rearrangement joins TRBV29-1 to TRBJ1-1; 8 bases are shared with TRBD1. The CDR3 contains 12 residues. Germline CDR1 is SQVTM and CDR2 is ANQGSEA. The trim removed 5 bases at V and 4 bases at J, leaving 3 bases unmatched. Here the CDR3 DNA reads TGCAGCGTTTTCACAGGGGGCACTGAAGCTTTCTTT. Protein: CSVFTGGTEAFF.

This clonotype was detected only a few times. The V call is TRBV28, the J call TRBJ2-7; D gene unclear. V lost 6 bases to trimming and J lost 8 bases, with 26 bases between them. The CDR3 length is 16 residues. The germline CDR1 and CDR2 sequences are MDHEN and SYDVKM. CDR3 sequence reads: CASSASWAAAGAKQYF. CDR3 DNA sequence: TGTGCCAGCAGCGCGAGTTGGGCGGCCGCAGGAGCCAAGCAGTACTTC.

This chain joins TRBV9 and TRBJ1-2, with a weak D call TRBD1 (6 bases). CDR1 is SGDLS and CDR2 is YYNGEE in the germline V gene. This CDR3 is built from 15 residues. The V gene lost 0 bases and the J gene lost 4 bases, with 13 bases spanning the gap. The CDR3 loop reads CASSVGGAGAYGYTF. CDR3 nucleotide sequence: TGTGCCAGCAGCGTAGGGGGGGCAGGGGCCTATGGCTACACCTTC.

The chain combines TRBV4-1 with TRBJ1-5; 7 nucleotides align to TRBD1. Germline V gene data show CDR1 as MGHRA and CDR2 as YSYEKL. The junction had 2 bases not matched to a gene; V was cut back by 2 bases and J by 1 base. The CDR3 contains 15 residues. CDR3 amino acids: CASSQPGQSNQPQHF. CDR3 DNA: TGCGCCAGCAGCCAACCGGGACAGAGCAATCAGCCCCAGCATTTT.